This T cell receptor (beta chain) stems from a study of blood T cell repertoires in COVID-19. Turning to the study itself: PBMCs, B-cell-depleted T cells, or T cells were the source of the cDNA or gDNA that made up the material.

Per the authors' pipeline: Reference gene primer amplification gave estimated nucleated cell counts. Only in-frame clones appear in the TCRdb table, and some are missing; sequencing was by immunoSEQ multiplex PCR. D and trimming were read from the DNA, whereas the V and J calls and clone size are those reported in that table. The sample holds some 150,000 clones, over 80% seen once. This CDR3 is built from 16 residues. Losses at the gene ends were 5 bases for V and 1 base for J; bases not matched to a gene: 7. Looked up from germline, CDR1 is SGHTA and CDR2 is FQGTGA. Material: peripheral blood. This sequence was found in a woman of 80 years or more with acute or convalescent COVID-19. The chain uses TRBV7-3 and TRBJ2-1; 8 nucleotides match TRBD2. For the CDR3, the DNA is TGTGCCAGCAGCCCCCGGGGGGGCCAATCCTACAATGAGCAGTTCTTC. Translated, it gives CASSPRGGQSYNEQFF.